This T cell receptor (beta chain) is from a study of molecular identifiers for immune sequencing clone quantification. Study outcomes and limitations: Highly expanded clones may be undercounted when identical TCR molecules share barcodes.

Each library that profiled naive CD8 cells came from roughly 20,000 to 1,000,000 sorted cells with 10%, 30% or 50% RNA. This clonotype was observed a few times. The antigen is not known. TCRdb recomputed calls from the PCR reads with MiXCR, one row per CDR3 protein. The repertoire holds around 470,000 distinct CDR3 sequences, less than 30% seen once, with just over 0.75% in the top ten. The trim removed 2 bases at V and 0 bases at J, leaving 8 bases unmatched. The CDR3 spans 17 residues. Germline lookup yields CDR1 MNHNS and CDR2 SASEGT. The receptor comes from a human donor in good health. Some libraries in this study had Jurkat cell RNA spiked in. The sequencing input was naive CD8+ T cells from blood, with Jurkat cell RNA spiked in. The subset here: FACS-sorted CD8+CD4-CCR7+CD45RA+ naive T cells. This chain joins TRBV6-1 and TRBJ1-1; 8 bases align to TRBD1. CDR3 nucleotides: TGTGCCAGCAGTGAAATGACAGGGGCCGTCATGAACACTGAAGCTTTCTTT. Protein sequence: CASSEMTGAVMNTEAFF.